These 13 T cell receptor beta chains were sequenced from one sample in a study of T-cell reconstitution after alpha-beta-depleted transplantation in children listed by TCRdb under 2016. According to the study, the label for this sample's treatment or condition signals: allogeneic hematopoietic cell transplantation with graft depleted of TCRalphabeta T cells and CD19 B cells. Library creation used PCR. The listed sequencing device is Illumina HiSeq 2500. TCR libraries were prepared with molecular barcoding, using unique molecular identifiers to normalize TCRbeta repertoire quantification. The public reads were reanalyzed by TCRdb: fastp trimming at Q25, MiXCR alignment, in-frame beta chains only. Rows with a matching CDR3 protein are joined into one entry that keeps the most common DNA and genes. The sample includes 500,000 to 750,000 distinct CDR3 sequences, with over 20% observed a single time. The ten largest account for around 36% of the sample.

The specimen comprised PBMCs, sampled before TCRalphabeta/CD19-depleted stem cell transplant. All receptors derive from a boy in the first two years of life with Wiskott-Aldrich syndrome, due to receive a stem cell transplant.

J is TRBJ2-5 and V is TRBV18, with D perhaps assigned TRBD1 or TRBD2 (5 bases each). CDR3 length: 16 amino acids. Germline V gives CDR1 KGHSH, CDR2 LQKENI. With 1 base removed from V and 2 bases from J, the gap between germline ends came to 14 bases. The CDR3 DNA reads as TGTGCCAGCTCACCACGAACCGGGACCGAACAAGAGACCCAGTACTTC. Its translation: CASSPRTGTEQETQYF. Filled out from reference TRBV18 and TRBJ2-5, the complete variable domain reads NAGVMQNPRHLVRRRGQEARLRCSPMKGHSHVYWYRQLPEEGLKFMVYLQKENIIDESGMPKERFSAEFPKEGPSILRIQQVVRGDSAAYFCASSPRTGTEQETQYFGPGTRLLVL.

The chain carries TRBV7-2 and TRBJ2-7, with D perhaps TRBD1 or TRBD2 (5 bases each). The CDR3 consists of 16 residues. In germline, CDR1 is SGHTA, CDR2 FQGNSA. The ends were cut back, 5 bases at V and 4 bases at J, with 21 bases in the middle. The CDR3 protein is CASSTPRTGPPYEQYF. Here the CDR3 DNA reads TGTGCCAGCAGCACACCTAGGACGGGGCCTCCATACGAGCAGTACTTC.

The V call is TRBV27, the J call TRBJ1-4, with D tentatively TRBD1 (6 bases). Trimming took off 3 bases at V and 8 bases at J, with 16 bases between the two ends. The CDR3 spans 15 residues. From germline, CDR1 is MNHEY and CDR2 SMNVEV (reference sequence). CDR3 nucleotides: TGTGCCAGCAGTTTCAGGGGCCCCCGAGAAGAAAAACTGTTTTTT. Its translation is CASSFRGPREEKLFF.

The CDR3 DNA follows: TGCGCCAGCAGAGAGAACAGGGGGGACGAGCAGTACTTC. It specifies CASRENRGDEQYF. The chain employs TRBV5-1 and TRBJ2-7, with 8 bases identical to TRBD1. The V gene end was trimmed by 5 bases and the J gene end by 5 bases; junction bases not matched to a gene: 6. The CDR3 is 13 amino acids. The germline V gene has CDR1 SGHRS and CDR2 YFSETQ. Together with reference TRBV5-1 and TRBJ2-7, the CDR3 gives the full variable domain: KAGVTQTPRYLIKTRGQQVTLSCSPISGHRSVSWYQQTPGQGLQFLFEYFSETQRNKGNFPGRFSGRQFSNSRSEMNVSTLELGDSALYLCASRENRGDEQYFGPGTRLTVT.

This clonotype was detected only a few times. The DNA of the CDR3 is TGTGCCATCAGTGAGTCGACGGCCGGGGGTGTCTATGGCTACACCTTC. Translated, it gives CAISESTAGGVYGYTF. The gene calls are TRBV10-3 and TRBJ1-2; perhaps TRBD1 as D (5 bases). Germline V gene data show CDR1 as ENHRY and CDR2 as SYGVKD. CDR3 length equals 16 residues. V was cut by 0 bases and J by 4 bases, with 15 bases left in between.

The V and J genes are TRBV5-1 and TRBJ2-1, with D hard to call. The V and J ends lost 0 bases and 0 bases respectively, with 10 bases between them. The CDR3 is made up of 16 amino acids. Germline V gene lookup returns CDR1 SGHRS and CDR2 YFSETQ. This CDR3 reads CASSLGAASSYNEQFF. The CDR3, as DNA: TGCGCCAGCAGCTTGGGGGCGGCCAGCTCCTACAATGAGCAGTTCTTC.

This sequence joins TRBV20-1 and TRBJ2-5, with a possible D match to TRBD1 (6 bases). Trimming removed 6 bases from V and 5 bases from J, with 13 bases in between. Germline CDR1 and CDR2: DFQATT and SNEGSKA (reference sequence). This CDR3 is 12 amino acids long. The DNA of the CDR3 is TGCAGTGCGGGCAGGGGTTGGGAGACCCAGTACTTC. Translated, it gives CSAGRGWETQYF.

This chain links TRBV5-1 with TRBJ2-1, with D possibly being TRBD2 (6 bases). The V end was cut by 2 bases, the J end by 7 bases, with 22 bases between. The CDR3 runs to 17 residues. Germline assignment: CDR1 SGHRS and CDR2 YFSETQ. The CDR3 here is CASSLSASVSLSNEQFF. CDR3 coding DNA: TGCGCCAGCAGCTTAAGTGCTAGCGTGAGTTTGAGTAATGAGCAGTTCTTC.

This clonotype appeared a few times. This chain joins TRBV12-3 or TRBV12-4 and TRBJ2-5, with D possibly called TRBD1 or TRBD2 (5 bases each). The CDR3 totals 14 residues. Trimming took 3 bases from V and 4 from J, leaving 12 bases between them. In DNA form, the CDR3 reads TGTGCCAGCAGTTTTCAGGGAGCACGAGAGACCCAGTACTTC. It codes for CASSFQGARETQYF.

The CDR3 nucleotides are TGCAGTGCTAGGGGTGCTGGGCGAAGCTACGAGCAGTACTTC. Translation: CSARGAGRSYEQYF. This chain uses TRBV20-1 with TRBJ2-7, with D hard to call. The germline CDR1 and CDR2 sequences are DFQATT and SNEGSKA (reference sequence). There are 14 residues in the CDR3. Trimming left V 3 bases short and J 3 bases short, with 15 bases between.

The J gene is TRBJ2-1, the V gene TRBV7-3, with 7 bases that match TRBD2. CDR1 and CDR2 (germline): SGHTA, FQGTGA. The CDR3 has 15 residues. Trimming cost V 1 base and J 6 bases; bases outside gene matches: 6. The CDR3 DNA follows: TGTGCCAGCAGCTTAATGGCTAGCGGAGCCAATGAGCAGTTCTTC. Translation: CASSLMASGANEQFF.

This clonotype was detected only a few times. This chain uses TRBV7-8 with TRBJ1-5; D is perhaps TRBD1 (6 bases). Trimming cost V 1 base and J 4 bases, with 11 bases left between them. CDR3 size: 15 residues. Germline CDR1 and CDR2: SGHVS and FQNEAQ. CDR3 protein: CASSLVWGANQPQHF. The DNA for the CDR3 is TGTGCCAGCAGCTTAGTTTGGGGGGCGAATCAGCCCCAGCATTTT.

The table lists this clonotype with a few counts. The rearrangement links TRBV20-1 to TRBJ2-5, with TRBD2 matching 10 bases. This CDR3 has 15 residues. The germline CDR1 and CDR2 sequences are DFQATT and SNEGSKA (reference sequence). The ends lost 6 bases at V and 7 bases at J; junction bases unmatched: 14. CDR3 protein: CSATTGLAGAGTQYF. DNA for the CDR3: TGCAGTGCAACGACTGGGCTAGCGGGAGCCGGGACCCAGTACTTC.